This T cell receptor beta chain was retrieved from a study of shared clonotypes between healthy human individuals. With 6 bases clipped from V and 5 bases from J, the junction kept 4 bases outside the gene matches. The CDR3 contains 13 residues. From germline, CDR1 is MNHNY and CDR2 SVGAGI (reference sequence). TCRdb keeps only in-frame clones here, not all; method: immunoSEQ multiplex PCR. The table records about 1.5 million clones, 95% to 99% of them present only once. The sequence was collected from a man aged 25-45 years in good health. The sequencing sample was made of naive CD4+ T cells sorted from blood. Noted subset: CD45RA+ positively selected. The chain employs TRBV6-6 and TRBJ2-5, with TRBD2 matching over 9 bases. DNA of the CDR3: TGTGCCAGCAGCCGCGGGGGGGTGGAGACCCAGTACTTC. Translation gives CASSRGGVETQYF.